This passage covers 18 T cell receptor beta chains from one sample sequenced in a study of Graves' ophthalmopathy and Graves' hyperthyroidism (dated by TCRdb to the late 2010s). Data came from an Illumina HiSeq 2000. For repertoire sequencing, TCR beta CDR3 regions were amplified from RNA transcripts. HTBI primers and the Qiagen OneStep RT-PCR kit were used in a first-round RT-PCR, which was followed by a second-round multiplex PCR, size selection and purification. TCRdb ran its own pipeline on the public reads, namely fastp trimming at Q25 and MiXCR clone calling, and kept in-frame beta chains. Under each unique CDR3 protein, matching rows form one entry showing the most common genes and DNA. In this sample the table shows approximately 210,000 distinct CDR3 sequences, 20% to 25% of which occur a single time. 35% to 55% of the sample belongs to the ten largest clones. Sequenced material: peripheral blood. Source of these receptors: a woman aged 50 to 60 with Graves' ophthalmopathy. Donor details come from another sample of the same person, matched by shared clones.

The sample holds many counts of this clonotype. This chain joins TRBV12-3 or TRBV12-4 and TRBJ2-2; D is possibly TRBD2 (6 bases). The germline V and J ends were trimmed by 3 bases and 4 bases, with 12 bases remaining between them. The CDR3 is 15 amino acids. The CDR3 spells CASSFHRRATGELFF. The CDR3 DNA reads as TGTGCCAGCAGTTTTCACAGGAGGGCCACCGGGGAGCTGTTTTTT.

This clonotype was observed at least ten times. J is TRBJ1-5 and V is TRBV19; 9 nucleotides match TRBD1. CDR3 size: 15 residues. The trim removed 4 bases at V and 3 bases at J, leaving 4 bases unmatched. Per germline, CDR1 LNHDA and CDR2 SQIVND (reference sequence). CDR3 nucleotide sequence: TGTGCCAGTAGTACAGACAGGGGGTACAATCAGCCCCAGCATTTT. Residues: CASSTDRGYNQPQHF.

This clonotype came up many times. V gene TRBV4-1 combines with J gene TRBJ2-7; 12 positions match TRBD1. From germline, CDR1 is MGHRA and CDR2 YSYEKL. The ends lost 3 bases at V and 4 bases at J; junction bases unmatched: 4. The CDR3 has 15 amino acids. This CDR3 reads CASSQGQGAIYEQYF. The CDR3 bases are TGCGCCAGCAGCCAGGGACAGGGGGCGATTTACGAGCAGTACTTC.

The sample holds many counts of this clonotype. A read error may be the cause here, since a much bigger clone is one base away. The chain recombines TRBV24-1 with TRBJ2-2, with D possibly being TRBD2 (6 bases). The CDR3 is made up of 16 amino acids. Germline assignment: CDR1 KGHDR and CDR2 SFDVKD. The chain's CDR3 is CATSATTEYDTGGLFF. The CDR3 DNA reads as TGTGCCACCAGTGCCACGACTGAGTATGACACCGGGGGGCTGTTTTTT.

This clonotype was seen ten or more times. This sequence joins TRBV12-3 or TRBV12-4 and TRBJ1-5; 9 bases fit TRBD1. There are 14 residues in the CDR3. The J segment lost 7 bases and the V segment lost 6 bases, leaving 7 bases of the junction unmatched. The CDR3 loop reads CASSLGQGKQPQHF. The CDR3 coding sequence is TGTGCCAGCAGCCTGGGACAGGGAAAACAGCCCCAGCATTTT.

V gene TRBV12-3 or TRBV12-4 combines with J gene TRBJ2-5, with D possibly being TRBD2 (5 bases). The CDR3 has 15 amino acids. V lost 4 bases and J lost 2, with 14 bases in between. CDR3 sequence reads: CASSSLSREQETQYF. The CDR3 region has the DNA TGTGCCAGCAGTTCTCTAAGCCGGGAACAAGAGACCCAGTACTTC.

The sample holds many counts of this clonotype. DNA for the CDR3: TGTGCCAGCAGTTTATCGGAGGGTCAGCCCCAGCATTTT. This encodes CASSLSEGQPQHF. The chain uses TRBV27 and TRBJ1-5; D is undetermined. There are 13 residues in the CDR3. The germline CDR1 and CDR2 sequences are MNHEY and SMNVEV (reference sequence). Deletions cut 0 bases from V and 6 bases from J, with 6 bases between.

This clonotype was seen at least ten times. The chain employs TRBV4-1 and TRBJ1-3; 9 bases are shared with TRBD1. Germline CDR1 MGHRA, CDR2 YSYEKL. The CDR3 length is 16 residues. The V segment lost 3 bases and the J segment 1 base; nucleotides outside the gene matches: 4. The CDR3 reads CASSHGQGKSGNTIYF. The CDR3 region has the DNA TGCGCCAGCAGCCATGGACAGGGGAAATCTGGAAACACCATATATTTT.

A few counts support this clonotype. This chain joins TRBV12-3 or TRBV12-4 and TRBJ2-5, with no clear D. The CDR3 is made up of 11 amino acids. Trimming took off 6 bases at V and 1 base at J, with 3 bases between the two ends. The CDR3 nucleotides are TGTGCCAGCAGGCTCCAAGAGACCCAGTACTTC. Translating it yields CASRLQETQYF.

This chain uses TRBV14 with TRBJ1-2; D not resolved. The germline V gene encodes CDR1 SGHDN and CDR2 FVKESK. The CDR3 loop spans 12 amino acids. Trimming left V 5 bases short and J 4 bases short, with 8 bases between. The CDR3 DNA reads TGTGCCAGCAGCACGGGCCCCTATGGCTACACCTTC. Residues: CASSTGPYGYTF.

Many counts were recorded for this clonotype. One end of the junction varies from germline; a read error may be responsible. The chain recombines TRBV28 with TRBJ2-5, with 8 bases fitting TRBD2. In germline, CDR1 is MDHEN, CDR2 SYDVKM. The CDR3 is made up of 14 amino acids. CDR3 sequence: CASSLSSGQAGEFF. CDR3 nucleotides: TGTGCCAGCAGTTTATCCTCTGGTCAAGCGGGAGAGTTCTTC.

V usage is TRBV12-5 and J usage is TRBJ2-2, with a possible D match to TRBD1 (5 bases). The V gene's germline CDR1 is LGHNT and CDR2 FRNRAP. Trimming removed 7 bases from V and 8 bases from J, with 14 bases in between. This CDR3 region has 13 residues. The CDR3 region has the DNA TGTGCTAGTGCCCTAGGGGATAGGGGGGAGCTGTTTTTT. Encoded protein: CASALGDRGELFF.

This clonotype has more than one count but fewer than ten. The CDR3 reads CASREQTGTPTGELFF. CDR3 nucleotide sequence: TGTGCCAGCAGGGAACAAACCGGGACACCCACCGGGGAGCTGTTTTTT. The rearrangement links TRBV2 to TRBJ2-2, with D possibly being TRBD1 (6 bases). Trimming cost V 6 bases and J 4 bases, with 18 bases left between them. This CDR3 is 16 amino acids long. Germline V lookup: CDR1 SNHLY, CDR2 FYNNEI.

The rearrangement links TRBV13 to TRBJ2-7, with D possibly called TRBD1 or TRBD2 (5 bases each). V was trimmed by 2 bases and J by 7 bases, leaving 18 bases between them. The germline CDR1 and CDR2 sequences are PRHDT and FYEKMQ (reference sequence). This CDR3 is built from 15 residues. The CDR3 DNA sequence: TGTGCCAGCAGCTTAATCTACGGGACCCGGAAGGAGCAGTACTTC. Translation gives CASSLIYGTRKEQYF.

This clonotype appeared many times. J is TRBJ2-7 and V is TRBV7-8; no clear D. Germline lookup yields CDR1 SGHVS and CDR2 FQNEAQ. V lost 4 bases and J 4 bases, leaving 17 bases between the germline ends. There are 15 residues in the CDR3. CDR3 loop: CASSYGRNNEYEQYF. In nucleotides, the CDR3 is TGTGCCAGCAGCTATGGACGGAATAACGAGTACGAGCAGTACTTC.

In its sample, this clonotype was seen a few times. This may come from a read error, since a much larger clone is one base off. V usage is TRBV28 and J usage is TRBJ1-2; D possibly corresponds to TRBD1 (5 bases). CDR1 MDHEN and CDR2 SYDVKM come from the germline V gene. Between the trimmed V and J ends, which lost 6 bases and 7 bases, there was a span of 12 bases. CDR3 size: 12 residues. CDR3: CASSQRTLGYTF. The CDR3 DNA follows: TGTGCCAGCAGCCAACGGACACTTGGCTACACCTTC.

At least ten counts were recorded for this clonotype. The rearrangement links TRBV29-1 to TRBJ2-7, with no clear D. Germline CDR1 SQVTM, CDR2 ANQGSEA. The V gene lost 7 bases and the J gene lost 0 bases, with 10 bases spanning the gap. The length of the CDR3 is 12 residues. The CDR3 protein is CSAVVNSYEQYF. The CDR3 region has the DNA TGCAGCGCCGTAGTCAACTCCTACGAGCAGTACTTC.

Note on this clonotype: This may stem from a read error, because a much larger clone lies one nucleotide away. The chain has TRBV7-3 and TRBJ1-3; no clear D gene. The germline gives CDR1 SGHTA, CDR2 FQGTGA. The CDR3 runs 13 residues. CDR3 nucleotide sequence: TGTGCCAGCAGCTTAGGGTTGGGAAACGCCATATATTTT. It codes for CASSLGLGNAIYF.